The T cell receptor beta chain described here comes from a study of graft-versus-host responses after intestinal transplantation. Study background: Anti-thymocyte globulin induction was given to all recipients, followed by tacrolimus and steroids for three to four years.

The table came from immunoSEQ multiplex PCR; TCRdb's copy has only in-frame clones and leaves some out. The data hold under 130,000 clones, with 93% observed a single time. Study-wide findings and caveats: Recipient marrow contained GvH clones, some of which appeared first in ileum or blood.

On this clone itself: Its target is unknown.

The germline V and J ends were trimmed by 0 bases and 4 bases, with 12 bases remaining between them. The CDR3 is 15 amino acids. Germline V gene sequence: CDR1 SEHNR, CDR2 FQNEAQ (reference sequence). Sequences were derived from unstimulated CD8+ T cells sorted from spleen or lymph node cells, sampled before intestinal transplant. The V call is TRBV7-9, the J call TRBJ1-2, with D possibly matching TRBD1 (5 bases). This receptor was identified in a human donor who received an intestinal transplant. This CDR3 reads CASSLAVGGGYGYTF. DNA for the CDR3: TGTGCCAGCAGCTTAGCAGTTGGGGGAGGCTATGGCTACACCTTC.